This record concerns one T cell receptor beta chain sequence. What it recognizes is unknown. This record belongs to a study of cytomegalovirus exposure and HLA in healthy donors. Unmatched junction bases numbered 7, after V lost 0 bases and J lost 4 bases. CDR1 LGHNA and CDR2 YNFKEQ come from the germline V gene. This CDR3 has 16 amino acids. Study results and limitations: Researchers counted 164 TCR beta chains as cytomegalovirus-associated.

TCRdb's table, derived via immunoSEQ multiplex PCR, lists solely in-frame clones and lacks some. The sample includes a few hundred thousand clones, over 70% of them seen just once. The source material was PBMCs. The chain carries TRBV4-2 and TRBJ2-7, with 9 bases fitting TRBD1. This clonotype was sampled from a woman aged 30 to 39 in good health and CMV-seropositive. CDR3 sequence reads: CASSQDSRDRVYEQYF. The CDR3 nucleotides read TGTGCCAGCAGCCAAGATTCGAGGGACAGGGTGTACGAGCAGTACTTC.